This T cell receptor beta chain was captured by sequencing in a study of blood T cell repertoires in COVID-19. At the level of the study: Samples taken during acute and convalescent COVID-19 were collected in the United States, Italy and Spain. In each case, the material was cDNA or gDNA derived from T cells, B-cell-depleted T cells, or PBMCs.

Germline V gene lookup returns CDR1 LGHDT and CDR2 YNNKEL (reference sequence). The CDR3 contains 16 residues. Trimming left V 0 bases short and J 5 bases short, with 16 bases between. In the source study's methods: Scientists estimated how many nucleated cells there were by amplifying reference gene primers. The method was immunoSEQ multiplex PCR; TCRdb's version includes in-frame clones alone and lacks a portion of them. Clone size and V and J calls were adopted from that table, with D and trimming inferred from the DNA. The sample yields 290,000 or so clones, about 89% seen once. The TCR sequence derives from a woman under 30 who had recovered from COVID-19. The chain uses TRBV3-1 (or the pseudogene TRBV3-2) and TRBJ2-5; D might be TRBD2 (6 bases). Sequences were obtained from PBMCs or T cells enriched from blood (not recorded which). Written as DNA, the CDR3 is TGTGCCAGCAGCCAAGATCATAGTGGGGCGGGGGAGACCCAGTACTTC. Its translation: CASSQDHSGAGETQYF.